Following are 19 T cell receptor beta chains from one sample sequenced in a study of T cells in women clearing cervical HPV infection. Generated by immunoSEQ multiplex PCR, the TCRdb table keeps only in-frame clones and is missing some. Its listing shows 25,000 to 35,000 clones. Sequenced material: blood buffy coat. Receptor source: a woman aged 18 to 75 with a cervical HPV16 infection that either progressed to CIN3+ or cleared (not recorded which).

On this clone: The observed sequence ends 3 residues before the CDR3 terminus, with the missing tail filled in from the germline J gene. The rearrangement links TRBV7-9 to TRBJ1-4; TRBD1 matches at 8 bases. The CDR3 runs 14 residues. V dropped 5 bases and J dropped 7; count of bases not matched to a gene: 6. Germline values: CDR1 SEHNR, CDR2 FQNEAQ (reference sequence). CDR3: CASSAGQGGEKLFF. The sequenced part of the CDR3 DNA is TGTGCCAGCAGCGCCGGACAGGGTGGTGAAAAA.

In the case of this clone: The sequence runs out 3 residues before the end of the CDR3; the remainder is reconstructed from the germline J gene. The rearrangement links TRBV6-2 or TRBV6-3 to TRBJ2-7; 7 nucleotides line up with TRBD1. V dropped 6 bases and J dropped 2; count of bases not matched to a gene: 4. The CDR3 extends over 13 amino acids. Germline V gives CDR1 MNHEY, CDR2 SVGEGT. The part of the CDR3 DNA that was read is TGTGCCAGCAGAACGACAGGGCCCTACGAG. It specifies CASRTTGPYE. The complete CDR3 reads CASRTTGPYEQYF.

Note on this clone: The read finishes 3 residues shy of the CDR3 end, and the germline J gene is used to complete it. The chain recombines TRBV30 with TRBJ2-1; 11 bases match TRBD2. V was pared by 1 base and J by 0 bases, with 2 bases of the junction left unmatched. This CDR3 comprises 16 residues. Germline V gene lookup returns CDR1 GTSNPN and CDR2 SVGIG (reference sequence). CDR3 DNA (partial): TGTGCCTGGAGTGGACTAGCGGGGCTCTCCTACAATGAG. Translation gives CAWSGLAGLSYNE. The CDR3 reads in full as CAWSGLAGLSYNEQFF.

The CDR3 protein is CASSLDRYGYTF. Partial CDR3 DNA: TGTGCCAGTAGTCTCGACAGGTATGGC. The rearrangement uses TRBV19 and TRBJ1-2; tentatively, D is TRBD1 (6 bases). The CDR3 end lies 3 residues beyond the end of the read and is filled in from the germline J gene. V dropped 5 bases and J dropped 5 bases, with 9 bases sitting between them. The CDR3 consists of 12 residues. Germline V gene lookup returns CDR1 LNHDA and CDR2 SQIVND (reference sequence).

On this clone: The sequence runs out 3 residues before the end of the CDR3; the remainder is reconstructed from the germline J gene. V gene TRBV7-6 combines with J gene TRBJ1-2, with no clear D. The CDR3 runs to 12 residues. CDR1 and CDR2 from the germline V gene are SGHVS and FNYEAQ. CDR3 sequence: CASSFDSYDYTF. The CDR3 bases that were read are TGTGCCAGCAGCTTCGATTCCTACGAC.

Comments on this clone: Coverage ceases 3 residues before the CDR3 finishes, and the germline J gene fills in the end. The rearrangement joins TRBV2 to TRBJ2-3, with 10 bases that match TRBD1. The germline CDR1 and CDR2 sequences are SNHLY and FYNNEI. The CDR3 extends over 16 amino acids. CDR3 DNA (partial): TGTGCCAGCAGTTCGGGACAGGGGTTAGGCAATCAGCCG. This sequence encodes CASSSGQGLGNQP. The entire CDR3 is CASSSGQGLGNQPQYF.

In the case of this clone: The sequence runs out 3 residues before the end of the CDR3; the remainder is reconstructed from the germline J gene. V and J are TRBV14 and TRBJ2-7, with 7 bases lining up with TRBD1. CDR1 and CDR2 (germline): SGHDN, FVKESK. The CDR3 extends over 14 amino acids. Losses at the gene ends were 2 bases for V and 2 bases for J; bases not matched to a gene: 3. The DNA read from the CDR3 is TGTGCCAGCAGCCAATACAGGGGTGCCTACGAG. Translating gives CASSQYRGAYE. The CDR3 in its entirety is CASSQYRGAYEQYF.

Comment on this clone: Read coverage stops 3 residues before the CDR3 terminus; the germline J gene supplies the remainder. This chain connects TRBV4-1 to TRBJ1-5; tentative D call: TRBD1 (5 bases). V shed 2 bases and J shed 6 bases, with 11 bases lying between them. CDR3 size: 14 residues. Germline V gene lookup returns CDR1 MGHRA and CDR2 YSYEKL. CDR3 region: CASSQTRGGQPQHF. CDR3 DNA, as far as it was read: TGCGCCAGCAGCCAAACAAGGGGTGGTCAGCCC.

Regarding this clone: The read gets to within 3 residues of the CDR3 end, and the germline J gene fills in the rest. The J gene is TRBJ2-5, the V gene TRBV7-8; 7 nucleotides align to TRBD1. The germline CDR1 and CDR2 sequences are SGHVS and FQNEAQ. The length of the CDR3 is 14 residues. Unmatched junction bases numbered 5, after V lost 5 bases and J lost 2 bases. CDR3 in amino acids: CASSPDRAQETQYF. The DNA read from the CDR3 is TGTGCCAGCAGCCCTGACAGGGCTCAAGAGACC.

Concerning this clone itself: The read ends 3 residues shy of where the CDR3 ends; the end is completed using the germline J gene. This sample also contains other DNA sequences that code for the same CDR3. The chain employs TRBV7-9 and TRBJ1-3, with D possibly being TRBD1 (5 bases). The CDR3 is made up of 15 amino acids. Trimming pared 6 bases from V and 0 bases from J, leaving 12 bases between. Germline assignment: CDR1 SEHNR and CDR2 FQNEAQ (reference sequence). CDR3 sequence: CASSSQASSGNTIYF. Partial CDR3 DNA: TGTGCCAGCAGTTCACAGGCGAGCTCTGGAAACACC.

In the case of this clone: The CDR3 end lies 3 residues beyond the end of the read and is filled in from the germline J gene. The chain combines TRBV18 with TRBJ2-4; no clear D gene. There are 13 residues in the CDR3. Germline lookup yields CDR1 KGHSH and CDR2 LQKENI. CDR3 DNA (partial): TGTGCCAGCTCAGCAACCGTGGGCTATGGT. This gives the protein CASSATVGYG. The full-length CDR3 reads as CASSATVGYGQYF.

To note about this clone: The read terminates 3 residues ahead of where the CDR3 ends, so the germline J gene completes it. The chain joins TRBV20-1 to TRBJ2-1; D call uncertain. Germline V lookup: CDR1 DFQATT, CDR2 SNEGSKA (reference sequence). The germline V and J ends were trimmed by 2 bases and 8 bases, with 4 bases remaining between them. This CDR3 region has 10 residues. The CDR3 sequence is CSARFDEQFF. The CDR3 bases that were read are TGCAGTGCTAGATTCGATGAG.

About this clone: The read terminates 3 residues ahead of where the CDR3 ends, so the germline J gene completes it. The chain couples TRBV20-1 to TRBJ2-1, with 7 positions matching TRBD1. Germline V gives CDR1 DFQATT, CDR2 SNEGSKA (reference sequence). The CDR3 contains 16 residues. J gave up 7 bases and V 7 bases, and 19 bases lay outside the gene matches. Partial CDR3 DNA: TGCAGTGGGACGAGCACCGTCATGACAGGGACAAATGAG. Residues: CSGTSTVMTGTNE. The full CDR3 protein is CSGTSTVMTGTNEQFF.

With respect to this clone: The read finishes 3 residues shy of the CDR3 end, and the germline J gene is used to complete it. The chain couples TRBV6-1 to TRBJ2-7; D ambiguous. Germline V gives CDR1 MNHNS, CDR2 SASEGT. Trimming shortened V by 2 bases and J by 3 bases, and 14 bases separated the two germline ends. CDR3 length equals 15 residues. CDR3 DNA, as far as it was read: TGTGCCAGCAGTGAATATCGAGACTTACTCTACGAG. The encoded protein is CASSEYRDLLYE. The full CDR3 reads CASSEYRDLLYEQYF.

Comment on this clone: The read falls 3 residues short of the CDR3 end, and the missing part is taken from the germline J gene. The chain uses TRBV5-1 and TRBJ1-3; 10 positions match TRBD1. This CDR3 has 17 amino acids. V shed 5 bases and J 8 bases; nucleotides not matched to a gene: 16. Germline V gene data show CDR1 as SGHRS and CDR2 as YFSETQ. This CDR3 reads CASSLQPGTGEVDTIYF. The CDR3 DNA, read in part, is TGCGCCAGCAGTCTTCAACCCGGGACAGGGGAAGTCGACACC.

About this clone itself: The CDR3 end falls 3 residues outside the read, so it is completed with the germline J gene. V and J are TRBV20-1 and TRBJ1-5; D is possibly TRBD1 (6 bases). V lost 0 bases and J 3 bases, leaving 18 bases between the germline ends. CDR3 length: 17 amino acids. Germline assignment: CDR1 DFQATT and CDR2 SNEGSKA (reference sequence). The CDR3 reads CSARDRGIRGDNQPQHF. The sequenced CDR3 bases are TGCAGTGCTAGAGATCGTGGGATCAGGGGAGACAATCAGCCC.

In the case of this clone: One end of the junction is discordant with germline, which a read error may explain. The read finishes 3 residues shy of the CDR3 end, and the germline J gene is used to complete it. The same CDR3 also results from other DNA sequences found in this sample. The rearrangement links TRBV7-9 to TRBJ1-3; no clear D gene. Germline assignment: CDR1 SEHNR and CDR2 FQNEAQ (reference sequence). The CDR3 contains 14 residues. CDR3 amino acids: CASSPQKTGNTIYF. CDR3 DNA, as far as it was read: TGTGCCAGCAGCCCACAGAAAACTGGAAACACA. Combining the CDR3 with reference TRBV7-9 and TRBJ1-3 gives the whole variable domain DTGVSQNPRHKITKRGQNVTFRCDPISEHNRLYWYRQTLGQGPEFLTYFQNEAQLEKSRLLSDRFSAERPKGSFSTLEIQRTEQGDSAMYLCASSPQKTGNTIYFGEGSWLTVV.

Comments on this clone: With the read ending 3 residues before the CDR3 end, the germline J gene is used to fill in that end. This rearrangement joins TRBV7-3 to TRBJ2-1; 12 positions match TRBD2. The CDR3 has 16 residues. Germline-derived CDR1 and CDR2 are SGHTA and FQGTGA. The trim removed 4 bases at V and 4 bases at J, leaving 5 bases unmatched. The sequenced CDR3 bases are TGTGCCAGCAGCTCGGGACTAGCGGGCCCTTACAATGAG. It codes for CASSSGLAGPYNE. The whole CDR3 region reads CASSSGLAGPYNEQFF.

Regarding this clone: The CDR3 extends 3 residues past the end of the read, so its final part is completed from the germline J gene. J is TRBJ1-6 and V is TRBV6-1; D is possibly TRBD1 (5 bases). Deletions cut 2 bases from V and 5 bases from J, with 13 bases between. In germline, CDR1 is MNHNS, CDR2 SASEGT. The CDR3 totals 16 residues. Partial CDR3 DNA: TGTGCCAGCAGTGAAATGAGGGGCCAAAATAATTCACCC. It encodes CASSEMRGQNNSP. The CDR3 as a whole reads CASSEMRGQNNSPLHF.